The clone carrying this T cell receptor (beta chain) was observed many times. TCRdb re-analyzed the PCR reads using MiXCR. The table has approximately 17,000 clones, more than 20% seen once. With 0 bases removed from V and 3 bases from J, the gap between germline ends came to 9 bases. CDR1 SGHRS and CDR2 YFSETQ come from the germline V gene. CDR3 length equals 14 residues. These data come from a study of metastatic and nonmetastatic thyroid tumors. Thyroid surgery was preceded by no treatment in any patient. The sequencing input was blood. The clonotype comes from a male donor with papillary thyroid cancer or a benign thyroid nodule (not recorded which). Some clones in this sample may be carry-over from other donors' samples. J is TRBJ1-1 and V is TRBV5-1, with D unclear. This CDR3 is CASSLDAGYTEAFF. The CDR3 nucleotides read TGCGCCAGCAGCTTGGACGCGGGATACACTGAAGCTTTCTTT.